The 29 T cell receptor beta chains presented below share a single source sample, sequenced in a study of response to subunit inactivated influenza vaccine. MiXCR was run by TCRdb on the RT-PCR reads, yielding one entry per CDR3 protein. The sample comprises about 520,000 distinct CDR3 sequences, roughly 25% of which are singletons, and about 1.9% rests with the top ten. The starting material was CD4+ T cells sorted from PBMCs, obtained 4 to 6 days after vaccination. The receptors shown here come from a man over 45 who received an inactivated influenza vaccine.

This clonotype has just a few counts. This chain joins TRBV5-1 and TRBJ2-2; TRBD2 aligns across 10 bases. Germline CDR1 and CDR2: SGHRS and YFSETQ. The CDR3 covers 16 residues. V shed 4 bases and J 4 bases; nucleotides not matched to a gene: 7. The chain's CDR3 is CASSTGLAVSTGELFF. Here the CDR3 DNA reads TGCGCCAGCAGCACCGGACTAGCGGTTAGCACCGGGGAGCTGTTTTTT.

This chain links TRBV6-2 or TRBV6-3 with TRBJ2-7, with no clear D. Germline V gene lookup returns CDR1 MNHEY and CDR2 SVGEGT. The CDR3 has 13 amino acids. Deletions cut 11 bases from V and 4 bases from J, with 18 bases between. As DNA, the CDR3 is TGTGCCGGAAGGCAGGTCCCTTTTTACGAGCAGTACTTC. The encoded protein is CAGRQVPFYEQYF.

This clonotype came up a few times. V gene TRBV29-1 combines with J gene TRBJ2-3; no firm D call. The CDR3 is 15 amino acids. Trimming left V 5 bases short and J 0 bases short, with 15 bases between. CDR1 is SQVTM, CDR2 ANQGSEA, per germline. In nucleotides, the CDR3 is TGCAGCGTTCCGGTGGGGTTTCCTAGCACAGATACGCAGTATTTT. Translated: CSVPVGFPSTDTQYF.

This clonotype was detected a few times. This chain uses TRBV4-3 with TRBJ2-3; 14 bases agree with TRBD2. With V trimmed by 0 bases and J by 9 bases, 8 bases remained unmatched. This CDR3 comprises 17 residues. CDR1 is LGHNA, CDR2 YSLEER, per germline. The CDR3: CASSQDPTSGGAGTQYF. For the CDR3, the DNA is TGCGCCAGCAGCCAAGACCCGACTAGCGGGGGGGCCGGAACGCAGTATTTT.

This clonotype occurred a few times. V gene TRBV6-2 or TRBV6-3 combines with J gene TRBJ1-1, with D possibly TRBD1 on 5 matching bases. The CDR3 is made up of 13 amino acids. Looked up from germline, CDR1 is MNHEY and CDR2 is SVGEGT. Trimming left V 3 bases short and J 5 bases short, with 10 bases between. The CDR3: CASSYTGRTEAFF. The DNA of the CDR3 is TGTGCCAGCAGTTATACGGGGCGGACTGAAGCTTTCTTT.

The chain joins TRBV12-3 or TRBV12-4 to TRBJ2-4; 7 bases map to TRBD2. After removal of 5 bases from V and 8 bases from J, the junction contained 9 bases not matched to a gene. This CDR3 spans 14 amino acids. CDR3 bases: TGTGCCAGCAGTAGTGTCGGGGAGGGATACATTCAGTACTTC. Protein product: CASSSVGEGYIQYF.

V is TRBV20-1 and J is TRBJ2-1, with a weak D call TRBD2 (6 bases). There are 14 residues in the CDR3. Germline CDR1 reads DFQATT; CDR2 reads SNEGSKA (reference sequence). V gave up 6 bases and J gave up 6 bases, with 18 bases separating them. The CDR3: CSAGGYYQPNEQFF. The CDR3 DNA follows: TGCAGTGCAGGAGGGTACTACCAACCCAATGAGCAGTTCTTC.

This clonotype was counted at least ten times. The chain employs TRBV28 and TRBJ2-5; 8 bases line up with TRBD1. This CDR3 is built from 14 residues. With V trimmed by 5 bases and J by 3 bases, 5 bases remained unmatched. Germline V gene sequence: CDR1 MDHEN, CDR2 SYDVKM. As DNA, the CDR3 is TGTGCCAGCAGTAAAAGACAGGGGAAAGAGACCCAGTACTTC. Translating it yields CASSKRQGKETQYF.

This clonotype was counted between two and nine times. The chain couples TRBV5-6 to TRBJ2-3, with a possible D match to TRBD2 (6 bases). The CDR3 is 16 amino acids. The germline gives CDR1 SGHDT, CDR2 YYEEEE. V was shortened by 2 bases and J by 2 bases, with 15 bases between the two germline ends. The DNA for the CDR3 is TGTGCCAGCAGCTTTTGGGGGAGGCCTTTCACAGATACGCAGTATTTT. It encodes CASSFWGRPFTDTQYF.

A few counts support this clonotype. The rearrangement uses TRBV11-3 and TRBJ2-1; D is perhaps TRBD2 (7 bases). CDR3 length equals 16 residues. The V and J ends lost 4 bases and 0 bases respectively, with 13 bases between them. Germline V gene data show CDR1 as SGHNT and CDR2 as YENEEA. This chain's CDR3 is CASSSGGSSSYNEQFF. CDR3 in DNA: TGTGCCAGCAGCTCGGGGGGCTCAAGCTCCTACAATGAGCAGTTCTTC.

This chain uses TRBV10-2 with TRBJ2-2, with 7 bases identical to TRBD2. There are 15 residues in the CDR3. The V and J ends lost 6 bases and 3 bases, in that order; junction bases with no gene match: 7. In germline, CDR1 is WSHSY, CDR2 SAAADI. CDR3 sequence (DNA): TGCGCCAGCAGCAATAGCGGGTCACACACCGGGGAGCTGTTTTTT. Its translation is CASSNSGSHTGELFF.

This clonotype was observed a few times. The J gene is TRBJ1-6, the V gene TRBV5-1, with 7 bases lining up with TRBD1. The CDR3 is 15 amino acids. The J segment lost 6 bases and the V segment lost 6 bases, leaving 9 bases of the junction unmatched. CDR1 and CDR2 (germline): SGHRS, YFSETQ. In nucleotides, the CDR3 is TGCGCCAGCACCGAGGGACAGTTCTCTAATTCACCCCTCCACTTT. It encodes CASTEGQFSNSPLHF.

The chain joins TRBV12-3 or TRBV12-4 to TRBJ2-7, with 11 bases that match TRBD2. The V gene end was trimmed by 7 bases and the J gene end by 7 bases; junction bases not matched to a gene: 9. The CDR3 consists of 14 residues. DNA for the CDR3: TGTGCCAGCACTATAGCGGGAGGGGTGAGGGAGCAGTACTTC. It specifies CASTIAGGVREQYF.

The V gene is TRBV5-5, the J gene TRBJ1-3, with no clear D. Germline CDR1 reads SGHKS; CDR2 reads YYEKEE (reference sequence). The CDR3 spans 16 residues. Trimming shortened V by 1 base and J by 0 bases, and 11 bases separated the two germline ends. CDR3 coding DNA: TGTGCCAGCAGCTTGATGGGCAAACCCTCTGGAAACACCATATATTTT. It yields the protein CASSLMGKPSGNTIYF.

The chain has TRBV12-3 or TRBV12-4 and TRBJ1-5; no reliable D call. There are 13 residues in the CDR3. Trimming took off 6 bases at V and 9 bases at J, with 15 bases between the two ends. The CDR3 DNA sequence: TGTGCCAGCAGCAAGACGGTTTTGGTGCCCCAGCATTTT. Translating gives CASSKTVLVPQHF.

This clonotype was observed a few times. The DNA of the CDR3 is TGTGCCAGCAGCACCCCCGGGGGCTGGGATGAGCAGTTCTTC. Its protein is CASSTPGGWDEQFF. The gene calls are TRBV7-7 and TRBJ2-1, with D perhaps matching TRBD1 or TRBD2 (6 bases each). The CDR3 is 14 residues long. Trimming took off 5 bases at V and 8 bases at J, with 16 bases between the two ends. The V gene's germline CDR1 is SSHAT and CDR2 FNYEAQ (reference sequence).

The chain has TRBV7-2 and TRBJ2-2; D possibly matches TRBD1 or TRBD2 (5 bases each). The CDR3 has 15 residues. From germline, CDR1 is SGHTA and CDR2 FQGNSA. V was clipped by 9 bases and J by 4 bases, with 18 bases between them. CDR3 loop: CARITRGRTTGELFF. The CDR3 nucleotides read TGTGCCAGGATAACTAGGGGACGGACCACCGGGGAGCTGTTTTTT.

This clonotype was found a few times. The chain couples TRBV5-1 to TRBJ1-1; no clear D. Germline-derived CDR1 and CDR2 are SGHRS and YFSETQ. V lost 0 bases to trimming and J lost 10 bases, with 10 bases between them. The CDR3 has 12 residues. The DNA of the CDR3 is TGCGCCAGCAGCTTGGAGGGTGAAGGAGCTTTCTTT. Translation gives CASSLEGEGAFF. The full variable domain, completed using reference TRBV5-1 and TRBJ1-1, is KAGVTQTPRYLIKTRGQQVTLSCSPISGHRSVSWYQQTPGQGLQFLFEYFSETQRNKGNFPGRFSGRQFSNSRSEMNVSTLELGDSALYLCASSLEGEGAFFGQGTRLTVV.

This clonotype has just a few counts. The V gene is TRBV27, the J gene TRBJ2-3; D is ambiguous. The V end lost 2 bases, the J end lost 4 bases, and 16 bases lay between the germline ends. CDR1 is MNHEY, CDR2 SMNVEV, per germline (reference sequence). This CDR3 is built from 16 residues. This CDR3 is CASSLIEHMGPDTQYF. CDR3 in DNA: TGTGCCAGCAGTTTAATAGAACATATGGGCCCAGATACGCAGTATTTT.

The rearrangement uses TRBV2 and TRBJ1-5; D gene uncertain. The V gene's germline CDR1 is SNHLY and CDR2 FYNNEI. Trimming removed 4 bases from V and 7 bases from J, with 8 bases in between. The CDR3 loop spans 12 amino acids. The CDR3 protein is CASSVLGQPQHF. The DNA for the CDR3 is TGTGCCAGCAGTGTTTTGGGGCAGCCCCAGCATTTT.

There are a few counts of this clonotype. V gene TRBV7-8 combines with J gene TRBJ2-7, with 7 positions matching TRBD1. Germline CDR1 SGHVS, CDR2 FQNEAQ. Unmatched junction bases numbered 9, after V lost 4 bases and J lost 6 bases. This CDR3 has 14 amino acids. This chain's CDR3 is CASSWRQGWSEQYF. The CDR3 DNA is TGTGCCAGCAGCTGGAGACAGGGTTGGTCCGAGCAGTACTTC.

This clonotype was recorded a few times. V is TRBV15 and J is TRBJ1-3; D unclear. The V and J ends lost 0 bases and 3 bases respectively, with 9 bases between them. The CDR3 has 15 amino acids. The germline V gene encodes CDR1 LNHNV and CDR2 YYDKDF (reference sequence). CDR3 sequence (DNA): TGTGCCACCAGCAGAGAGGCAGTCCGTGGAAACACCATATATTTT. Its protein is CATSREAVRGNTIYF. The whole variable domain, remainder taken from reference TRBV15 and TRBJ1-3, is DAMVIQNPRYQVTQFGKPVTLSCSQTLNHNVMYWYQQKSSQAPKLLFHYYDKDFNNEADTPDNFQSRRPNTSFCFLDIRSPGLGDTAMYLCATSREAVRGNTIYFGEGSWLTVV.

This clonotype was detected only a few times. This chain connects TRBV4-1 to TRBJ1-5, with D unresolved. Trimming removed 1 base from V and 3 bases from J, with 7 bases in between. The CDR3 contains 14 residues. Germline CDR1 MGHRA, CDR2 YSYEKL. The CDR3 nucleotides are TGCGCCAGCAGCCAAGTTTCAGTCAATCAGCCCCAGCATTTT. Its translation: CASSQVSVNQPQHF.

V is TRBV7-2 and J is TRBJ2-5, with D perhaps assigned TRBD1 or TRBD2 (5 bases each). Trimming stripped 3 bases from V and 4 bases from J, with 15 bases between. Looked up from germline, CDR1 is SGHTA and CDR2 is FQGNSA. The CDR3 is made up of 15 amino acids. The CDR3 loop is CASSFMGAGAETQYF. The CDR3 DNA reads TGTGCCAGCAGCTTTATGGGAGCCGGGGCAGAGACCCAGTACTTC.

The gene calls are TRBV7-2 and TRBJ1-4; the match to TRBD1 covers 7 bases. Germline V CDR1 and CDR2: SGHTA, FQGNSA. The CDR3 has 15 residues. V lost 5 bases and J lost 12; bases outside the gene matches: 15. For the CDR3, the DNA is TGTGCCAGCAGCCAACAGGGGATACAACTAGATGAACTGTTTTTT. Translating it yields CASSQQGIQLDELFF.

This clonotype was detected a few times. The chain joins TRBV12-3 or TRBV12-4 to TRBJ1-3; TRBD1 is a possible D gene (5 bases). This CDR3 is 15 amino acids long. Trimming left V 6 bases short and J 0 bases short, with 12 bases between. The CDR3 spells CASSRDSHSGNTIYF. The CDR3 DNA follows: TGTGCCAGCAGCCGCGACAGCCACTCTGGAAACACCATATATTTT.

The V call is TRBV7-9, the J call TRBJ2-5; a weak D match, TRBD1 (6 bases). The ends were cut back, 2 bases at V and 5 bases at J, with 15 bases in the middle. The CDR3 runs to 15 residues. Germline CDR1 SEHNR, CDR2 FQNEAQ (reference sequence). The CDR3 region has the DNA TGTGCCAGCAGCTTAAGTTGGGGGCTAAGCGAGACCCAGTACTTC. Translation gives CASSLSWGLSETQYF.

This clonotype was counted only a few times. V is TRBV20-1 and J is TRBJ2-1; perhaps TRBD2 as D (5 bases). The germline V and J ends were trimmed by 0 bases and 8 bases, with 14 bases remaining between them. This CDR3 spans 14 amino acids. Germline V gene data show CDR1 as DFQATT and CDR2 as SNEGSKA (reference sequence). The CDR3 sequence: CSARDSFSGDEQFF. For the CDR3, the DNA is TGCAGTGCTAGAGATTCTTTCAGCGGCGATGAGCAGTTCTTC.

The rearrangement joins TRBV24-1 to TRBJ1-2, with D uncertain. The V end was cut by 5 bases, the J end by 4 bases, with 10 bases between. The CDR3 sequence is 13 residues long. Germline loops: CDR1 KGHDR, CDR2 SFDVKD. The CDR3: CATSAPGTYGYTF. In DNA, the CDR3 is TGTGCCACCAGTGCTCCGGGCACCTATGGCTACACCTTC.